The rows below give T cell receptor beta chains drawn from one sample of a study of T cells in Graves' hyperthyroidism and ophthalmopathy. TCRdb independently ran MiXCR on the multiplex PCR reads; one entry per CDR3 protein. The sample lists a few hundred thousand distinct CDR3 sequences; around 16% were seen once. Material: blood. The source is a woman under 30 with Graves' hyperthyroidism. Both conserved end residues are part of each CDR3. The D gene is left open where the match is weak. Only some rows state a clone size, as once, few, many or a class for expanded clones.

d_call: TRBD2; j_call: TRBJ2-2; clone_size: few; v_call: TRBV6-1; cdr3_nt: TGTGCCAGCAGTCCCTTCGCGGGAGTGGGCACCGGGGAGCTGTTTTTT; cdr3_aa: CASSPFAGVGTGELFF
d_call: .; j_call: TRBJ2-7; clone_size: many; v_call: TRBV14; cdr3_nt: TGTGCCAGCAGCTCCCGGGACTGGAACTCCTACGAGCAGTACTTC; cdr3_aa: CASSSRDWNSYEQYF
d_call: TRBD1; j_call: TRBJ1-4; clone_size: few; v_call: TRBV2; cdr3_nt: TGTGCCACCCAAGGGGACAGGGGCTTTGAAAAACTGTTTTTT; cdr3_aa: CATQGDRGFEKLFF
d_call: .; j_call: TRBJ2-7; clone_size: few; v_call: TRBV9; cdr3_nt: TGTGCCAGCAGCCCCCGCGGGACTTCGGGCGAGCAGTACTTC; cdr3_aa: CASSPRGTSGEQYF
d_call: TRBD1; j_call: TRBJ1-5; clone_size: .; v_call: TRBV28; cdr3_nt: TGTGCCAGCAGTGCAGGACAGGGTTATCAGCCCCAGCATTTT; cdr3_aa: CASSAGQGYQPQHF
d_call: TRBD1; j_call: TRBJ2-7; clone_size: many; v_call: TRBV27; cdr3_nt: TGTGCCAGCAGTTCACAGTCAATGGACAGGTGGAGCTCCTACGAGCAGTACTTC; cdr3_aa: CASSSQSMDRWSSYEQYF
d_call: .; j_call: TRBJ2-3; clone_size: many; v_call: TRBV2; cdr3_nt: TGTGCCAGCACCCCCGGGGCAGACCTCACAGATACGCAGTATTTT; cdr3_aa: CASTPGADLTDTQYF
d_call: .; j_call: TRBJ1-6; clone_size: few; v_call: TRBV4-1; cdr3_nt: TGCGCCAGCAGCCAAATCAAACGGGGGAATAATTCACCCCTCCACTTT; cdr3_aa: CASSQIKRGNNSPLHF
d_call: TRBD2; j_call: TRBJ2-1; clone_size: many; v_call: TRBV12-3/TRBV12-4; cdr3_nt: TGTGCCAGCAGTTTACGCGGGGGGGGGGTGAATGAGCAGTTCTTC; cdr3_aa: CASSLRGGGVNEQFF
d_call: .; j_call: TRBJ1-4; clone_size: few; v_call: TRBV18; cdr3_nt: TGTGCCAGCTCACGGGGCGAGGGGAATGAAAAACTGTTTTTT; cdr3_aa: CASSRGEGNEKLFF
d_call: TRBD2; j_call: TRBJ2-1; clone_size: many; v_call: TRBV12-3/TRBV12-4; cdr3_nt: TGTGCCAGCAAGAGGAGCGGGGCCCGGTTCGAGTTCTTC; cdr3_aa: CASKRSGARFEFF
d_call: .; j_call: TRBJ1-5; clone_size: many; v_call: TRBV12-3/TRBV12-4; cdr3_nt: TGTGCCAGCAGTATACAGGGTGGAAGCAATCAGCCCCAGCATTTT; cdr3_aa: CASSIQGGSNQPQHF
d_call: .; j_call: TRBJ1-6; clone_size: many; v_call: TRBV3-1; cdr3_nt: TGTGCCAGCAGCCAAGCGTCCAGCTCCTATAATTCACCCCTCCACTTT; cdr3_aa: CASSQASSSYNSPLHF
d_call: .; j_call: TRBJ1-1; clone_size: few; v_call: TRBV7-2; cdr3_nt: TGTGCCAGCAGCCCCCGGGCTGGGGCTTTCTTT; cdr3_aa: CASSPRAGAFF
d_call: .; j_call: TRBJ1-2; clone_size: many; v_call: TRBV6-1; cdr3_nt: TGTGCCAGCAGCATCAATTATGGCTACACCTTC; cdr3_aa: CASSINYGYTF
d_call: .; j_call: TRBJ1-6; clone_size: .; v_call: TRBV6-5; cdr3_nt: TGTGCCAGCAGTTACCCCGATTCACCCCTCCACTTT; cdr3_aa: CASSYPDSPLHF
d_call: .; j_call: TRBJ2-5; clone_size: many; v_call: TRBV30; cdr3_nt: TGTGCCTGGGACTTTGGAGAGACCCAGTACTTC; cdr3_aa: CAWDFGETQYF
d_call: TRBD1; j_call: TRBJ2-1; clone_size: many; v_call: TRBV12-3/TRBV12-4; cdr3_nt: TGTGCCAGCAGTTTTGACAGGGACTACAATGAGCAGTTCTTC; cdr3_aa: CASSFDRDYNEQFF
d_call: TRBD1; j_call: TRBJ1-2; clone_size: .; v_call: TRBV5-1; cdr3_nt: TGCGCCAGCAGCCCCCCGGGACAGGGGGCAGGGGGCTACACCTTC; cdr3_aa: CASSPPGQGAGGYTF
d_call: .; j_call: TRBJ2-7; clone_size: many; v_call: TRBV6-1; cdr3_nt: TGTGCCAGCCGGGAGGTTCGGACAGGGAGCTACGAGCAGTACTTC; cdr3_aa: CASREVRTGSYEQYF
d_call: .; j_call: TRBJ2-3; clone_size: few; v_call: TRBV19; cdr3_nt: TGTGCCAGTAGTATAGAGTCCTGGGGGGATACGCAGTATTTT; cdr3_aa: CASSIESWGDTQYF
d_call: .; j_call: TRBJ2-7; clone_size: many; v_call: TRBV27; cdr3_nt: TGTGCCAGCAGTTTGGGGCTAGCGTACGAGCAGTACTTC; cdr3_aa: CASSLGLAYEQYF
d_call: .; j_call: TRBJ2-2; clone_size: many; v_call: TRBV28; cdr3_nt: TGTGCCAGCAGCCGGATGGGGAACACCGGGGAGCTGTTTTTT; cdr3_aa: CASSRMGNTGELFF
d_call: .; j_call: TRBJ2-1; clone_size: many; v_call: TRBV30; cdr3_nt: TGTGCCTGGCGCCACTATGTGGGACAAGGCTACAATGAGCAGTTCTTC; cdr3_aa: CAWRHYVGQGYNEQFF
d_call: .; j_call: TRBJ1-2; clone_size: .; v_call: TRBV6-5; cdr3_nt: TGTGCCAGCAGTTACTCGTATACAGGGACAAACTACACCTTC; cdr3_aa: CASSYSYTGTNYTF
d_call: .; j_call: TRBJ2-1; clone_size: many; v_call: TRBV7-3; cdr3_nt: TGTGCCAGCAGCTTCTATGCCGTCGGTGAGCAGTTCTTC; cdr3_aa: CASSFYAVGEQFF
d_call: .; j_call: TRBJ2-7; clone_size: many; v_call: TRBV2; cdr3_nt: TGTGCCAGCAGTAAACGGGACACCTACTTCGAGCAGTACTTC; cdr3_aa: CASSKRDTYFEQYF
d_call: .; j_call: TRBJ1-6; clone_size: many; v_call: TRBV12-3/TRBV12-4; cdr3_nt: TGTGCCAGCAGTCCGGGACACCTGGGAGTAGATTCACCCCTCCACTTT; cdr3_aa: CASSPGHLGVDSPLHF
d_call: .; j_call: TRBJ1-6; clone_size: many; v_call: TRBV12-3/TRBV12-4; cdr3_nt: TGTGCCAGCAGCTACCGGGCGGAGAAAGTGAATTCACCCCTCCACTTT; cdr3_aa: CASSYRAEKVNSPLHF
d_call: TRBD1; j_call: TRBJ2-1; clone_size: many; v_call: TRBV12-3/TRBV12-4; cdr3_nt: TGTGCCAGCAGTTTAGACCATACACAGGGGGCGGCCTACAATGAGCAGTTCTTC; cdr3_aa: CASSLDHTQGAAYNEQFF
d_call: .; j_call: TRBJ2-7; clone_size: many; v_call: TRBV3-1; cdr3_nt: TGTGCCAGCAGCCAAGGCCGAGACGAGCAGTACTTC; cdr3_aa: CASSQGRDEQYF
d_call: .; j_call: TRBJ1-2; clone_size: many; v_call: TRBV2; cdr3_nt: TGTGCCAGCAGTGAGTCGGAATATGGCTACACCTTC; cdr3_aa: CASSESEYGYTF
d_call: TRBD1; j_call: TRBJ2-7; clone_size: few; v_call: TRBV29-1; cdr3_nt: TGCAGCGTTGGGGGACAGGGCGGCGACGAGCAGTACTTC; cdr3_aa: CSVGGQGGDEQYF
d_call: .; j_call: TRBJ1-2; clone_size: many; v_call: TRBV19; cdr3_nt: TGTGCCAGTAGTCCCCTCGGGGGGGCCTATGGCTACACCTTC; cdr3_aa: CASSPLGGAYGYTF
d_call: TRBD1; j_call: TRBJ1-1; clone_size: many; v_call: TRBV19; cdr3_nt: TGTGCCAGTAGTCAGTCGACAGGGGGTTTCGGCACTGAAGCTTTCTTT; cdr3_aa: CASSQSTGGFGTEAFF
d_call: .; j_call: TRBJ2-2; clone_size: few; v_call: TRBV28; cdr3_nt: TGTGCCAGCACCTCCTTAGGGGTGAGGTGGGACGGGGAGCTGTTTTTT; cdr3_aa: CASTSLGVRWDGELFF
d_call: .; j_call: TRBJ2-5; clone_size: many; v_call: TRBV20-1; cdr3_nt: TGCAGTGCTAGTATTCCTAGACTCCAAGAGACCCAGTACTTC; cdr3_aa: CSASIPRLQETQYF
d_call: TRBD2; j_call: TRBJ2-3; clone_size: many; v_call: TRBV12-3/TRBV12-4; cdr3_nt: TGTGCCAGCAGCACCCGGAGGGAGGGCCCAGATACGCAGTATTTT; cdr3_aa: CASSTRREGPDTQYF
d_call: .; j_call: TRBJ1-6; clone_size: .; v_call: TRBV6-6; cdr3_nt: TGTGCCAGCAGTTACTCCCTTACTGGGCAGGGTAATTCACCCCTCCACTTT; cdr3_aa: CASSYSLTGQGNSPLHF
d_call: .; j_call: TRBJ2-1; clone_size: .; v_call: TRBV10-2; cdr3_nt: TGCGCCAGCAGTGAGTCGGGATACAATGAGCAGTTCTTC; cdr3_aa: CASSESGYNEQFF
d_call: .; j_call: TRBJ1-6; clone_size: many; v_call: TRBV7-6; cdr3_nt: TGTGCCAGCAGCTTAAGCTCAGGGGATAATTCACCCCTCCACTTT; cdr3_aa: CASSLSSGDNSPLHF
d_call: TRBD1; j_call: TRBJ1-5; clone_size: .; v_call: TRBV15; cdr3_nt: TGTGCCACCAGCAGAGACGCGGGGACAGGGGGCAATCAGCCCCAGCATTTT; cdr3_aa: CATSRDAGTGGNQPQHF
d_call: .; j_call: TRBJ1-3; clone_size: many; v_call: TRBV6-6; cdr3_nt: TGTGCCAGCAGTTACTATCAAGAAGGAAACACCATATATTTT; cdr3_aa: CASSYYQEGNTIYF
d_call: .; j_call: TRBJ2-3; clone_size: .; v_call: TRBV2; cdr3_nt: TGTGCCAGCAGTGGGGACAGGGCAGCGGGGGGCACAGATACGCAGTATTTT; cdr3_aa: CASSGDRAAGGTDTQYF
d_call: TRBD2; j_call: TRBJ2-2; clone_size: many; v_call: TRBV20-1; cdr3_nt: TGCAGTGCCCATAGCGGGGGGAGTAACACCGGGGAGCTGTTTTTT; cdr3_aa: CSAHSGGSNTGELFF
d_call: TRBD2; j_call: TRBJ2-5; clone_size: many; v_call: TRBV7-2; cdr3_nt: TGTGCCAGCAGCTTAATGGGTGGGCTGGGACTAGCGGGAAAAGAGACCCAGTACTTC; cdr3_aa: CASSLMGGLGLAGKETQYF
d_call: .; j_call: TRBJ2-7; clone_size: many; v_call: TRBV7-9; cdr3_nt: TGTGCCAGCAGCTTAGAATTAGTCGGAACCTACGAGCAGTACTTC; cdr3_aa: CASSLELVGTYEQYF
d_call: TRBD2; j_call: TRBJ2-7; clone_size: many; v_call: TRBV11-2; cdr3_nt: TGTGCCAGCAGCTTAGATCGGGCTAGCGGTGCCTACGAGCAGTACTTC; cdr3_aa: CASSLDRASGAYEQYF
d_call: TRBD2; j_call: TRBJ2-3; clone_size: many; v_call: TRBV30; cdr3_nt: TGTGCCTGGAGTGTTTTCGCGGGAGGGGCCACAGATACGCAGTATTTT; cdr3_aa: CAWSVFAGGATDTQYF
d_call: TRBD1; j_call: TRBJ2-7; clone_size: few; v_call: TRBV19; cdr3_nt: TGTGCCAGTAGTCCTCGACCGCCGGGACAGGGGGCGGGAGAGCAGTACTTC; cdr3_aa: CASSPRPPGQGAGEQYF
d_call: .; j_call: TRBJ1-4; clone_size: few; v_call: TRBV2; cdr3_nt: TGTGCCACCCGCCCGGTCGGCTATGCAACTAATGAAAAACTGTTTTTT; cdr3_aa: CATRPVGYATNEKLFF
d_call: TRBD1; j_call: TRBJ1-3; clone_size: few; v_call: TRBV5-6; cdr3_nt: TGTGCCAGCAGCGGAAAGGGGGCAAGTGGAAACACCATATATTTT; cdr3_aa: CASSGKGASGNTIYF
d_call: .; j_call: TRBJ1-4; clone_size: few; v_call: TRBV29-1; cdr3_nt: TGCAGCGTTAAAGACATTTTAGCTGAAAAACTGTTTTTT; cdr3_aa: CSVKDILAEKLFF
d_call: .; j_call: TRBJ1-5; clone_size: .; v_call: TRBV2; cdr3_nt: TGTGCCAGCCGATTCTACGGGGCCCAGCATTTT; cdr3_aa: CASRFYGAQHF
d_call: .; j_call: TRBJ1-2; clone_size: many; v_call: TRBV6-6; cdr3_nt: TGTGCCAGCAGTTACGCCCTGGACGGCTCTGGCTATGGCTACACCTTC; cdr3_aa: CASSYALDGSGYGYTF
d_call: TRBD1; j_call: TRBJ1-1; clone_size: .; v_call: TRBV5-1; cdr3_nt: TGCGCCAGCGCCACAGGGGAGAGGAACACTGAAGCTTTCTTT; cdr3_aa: CASATGERNTEAFF
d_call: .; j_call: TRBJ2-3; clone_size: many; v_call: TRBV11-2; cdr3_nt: TGTGCCAGCAGCTCCTCCAAGGAGGCCCTCACAGATACGCAGTATTTT; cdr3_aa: CASSSSKEALTDTQYF